This TCR beta chain is drawn from a study of early T cells in non-severe SARS-CoV-2 infection. TCRdb reanalysed the 5' RACE reads using MiXCR and keeps one entry per CDR3 protein. The sample has about 42,000 distinct CDR3 sequences; 5% to 6.5% are singletons. J gave up 6 bases and V 5 bases, and 5 bases lay outside the gene matches. This CDR3 has 14 amino acids. This clonotype appeared many times. Sequences were derived from whole blood, sampled at baseline. The gene calls are TRBV12-3 or TRBV12-4 and TRBJ2-3; TRBD2 agrees at 10 bases. The receptor comes from an adult who was a healthcare worker with PCR-confirmed SARS-CoV-2 infection or an uninfected control (not recorded which). In nucleotides, the CDR3 is TGTGCCAGCAGTCTTAGCGGGGGGAGCGATACGCAGTATTTT. Amino acids: CASSLSGGSDTQYF.